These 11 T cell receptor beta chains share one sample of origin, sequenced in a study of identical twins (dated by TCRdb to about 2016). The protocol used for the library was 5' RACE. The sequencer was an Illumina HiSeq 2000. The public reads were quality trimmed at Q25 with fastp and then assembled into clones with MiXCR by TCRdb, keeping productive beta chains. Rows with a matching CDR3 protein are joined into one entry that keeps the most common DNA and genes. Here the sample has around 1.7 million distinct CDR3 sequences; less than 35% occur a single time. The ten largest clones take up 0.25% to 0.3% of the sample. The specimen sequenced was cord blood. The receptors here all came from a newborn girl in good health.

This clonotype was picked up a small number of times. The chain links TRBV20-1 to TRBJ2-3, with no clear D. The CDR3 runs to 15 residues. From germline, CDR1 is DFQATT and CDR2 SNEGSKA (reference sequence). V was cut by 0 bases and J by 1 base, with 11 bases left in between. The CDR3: CSARDPQRRTDTQYF. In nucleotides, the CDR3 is TGCAGTGCTAGAGATCCCCAGCGCCGCACAGATACGCAGTATTTT.

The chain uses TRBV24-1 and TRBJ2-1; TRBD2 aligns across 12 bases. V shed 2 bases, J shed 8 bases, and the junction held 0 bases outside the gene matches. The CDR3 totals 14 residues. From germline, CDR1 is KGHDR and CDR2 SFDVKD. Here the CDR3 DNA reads TGTGCCACCAGTGATTGGACTAGCGGGGATGAGCAGTTCTTC. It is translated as CATSDWTSGDEQFF.

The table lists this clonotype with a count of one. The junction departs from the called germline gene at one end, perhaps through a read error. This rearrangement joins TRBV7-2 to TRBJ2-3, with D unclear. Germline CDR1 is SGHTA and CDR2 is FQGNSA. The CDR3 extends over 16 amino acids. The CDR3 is CASSFANPLRTDMQYF. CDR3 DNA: TGTGCCAGCAGCTTTGCGAATCCCCTCCGCACAGATATGCAGTATTTT.

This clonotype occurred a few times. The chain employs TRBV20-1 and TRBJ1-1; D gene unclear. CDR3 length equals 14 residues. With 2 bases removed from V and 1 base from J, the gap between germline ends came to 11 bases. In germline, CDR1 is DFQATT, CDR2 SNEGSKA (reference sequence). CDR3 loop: CSARPGRWNTEAFF. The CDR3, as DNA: TGCAGTGCTAGACCCGGTCGGTGGAACACTGAAGCTTTCTTT.

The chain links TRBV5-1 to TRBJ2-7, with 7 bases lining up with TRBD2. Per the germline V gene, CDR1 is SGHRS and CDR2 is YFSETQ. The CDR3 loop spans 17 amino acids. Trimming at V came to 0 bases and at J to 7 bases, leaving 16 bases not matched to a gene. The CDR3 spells CASSLEPLALDLNEQYF. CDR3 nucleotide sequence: TGCGCCAGCAGCTTGGAACCACTAGCGCTTGATTTGAATGAGCAGTACTTC.

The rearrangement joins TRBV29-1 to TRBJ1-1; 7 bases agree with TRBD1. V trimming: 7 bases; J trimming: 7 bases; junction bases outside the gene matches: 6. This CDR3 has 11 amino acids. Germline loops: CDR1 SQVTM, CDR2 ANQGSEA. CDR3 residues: CSETGASEAFF. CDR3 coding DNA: TGCAGCGAAACAGGGGCGAGTGAAGCTTTCTTT.

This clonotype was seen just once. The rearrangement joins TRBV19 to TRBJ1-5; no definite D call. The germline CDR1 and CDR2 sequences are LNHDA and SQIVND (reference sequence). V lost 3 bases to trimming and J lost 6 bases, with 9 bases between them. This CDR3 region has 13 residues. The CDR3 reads CASSMRIGQPQHF. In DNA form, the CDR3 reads TGTGCCAGTAGTATGCGGATCGGTCAGCCCCAGCATTTT.

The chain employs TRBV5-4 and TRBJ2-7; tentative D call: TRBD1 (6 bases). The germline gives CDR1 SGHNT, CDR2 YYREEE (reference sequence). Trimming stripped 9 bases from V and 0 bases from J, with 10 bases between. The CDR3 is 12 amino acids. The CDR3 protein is CANPTGSYEQYF. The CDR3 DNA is TGTGCCAACCCGACAGGCTCCTACGAGCAGTACTTC.

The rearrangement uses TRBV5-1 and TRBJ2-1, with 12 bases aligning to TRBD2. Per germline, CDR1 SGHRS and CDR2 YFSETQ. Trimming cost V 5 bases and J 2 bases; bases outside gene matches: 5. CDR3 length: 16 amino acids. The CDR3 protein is CASRSSGGAAYNEQFF. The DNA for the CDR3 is TGCGCCAGCAGGTCTAGCGGGGGGGCAGCCTACAATGAGCAGTTCTTC.

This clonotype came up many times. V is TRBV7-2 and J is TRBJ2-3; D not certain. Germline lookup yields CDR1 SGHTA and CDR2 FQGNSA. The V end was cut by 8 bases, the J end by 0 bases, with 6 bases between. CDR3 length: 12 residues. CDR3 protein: CASAISTDTQYF. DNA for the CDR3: TGTGCCAGCGCCATTAGCACAGATACGCAGTATTTT.

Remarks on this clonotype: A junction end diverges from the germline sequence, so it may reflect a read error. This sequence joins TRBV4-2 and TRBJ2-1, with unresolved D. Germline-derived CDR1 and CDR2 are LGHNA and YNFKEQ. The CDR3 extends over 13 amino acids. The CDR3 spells CACSQRFSNEQFF. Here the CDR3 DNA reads TGTGCCTGCAGCCAAAGGTTTTCCAATGAGCAGTTCTTC.